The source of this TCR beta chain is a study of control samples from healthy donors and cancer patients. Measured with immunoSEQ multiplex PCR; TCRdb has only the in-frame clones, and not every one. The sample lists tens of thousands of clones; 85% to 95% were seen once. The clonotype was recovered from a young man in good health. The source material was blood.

This CDR3 reads CSASSGRFEQYF. In DNA form, the CDR3 reads TGCAGTGCTAGTAGCGGGAGGTTCGAGCAGTACTTC. This chain links TRBV20-1 with TRBJ2-7; TRBD2 aligns across 10 bases. CDR3 size: 12 residues. V lost 3 bases and J lost 6; bases outside the gene matches: 2. CDR1 is DFQATT, CDR2 SNEGSKA, per germline (reference sequence).